This TCR beta chain is drawn from a study of blood T cell repertoires in COVID-19. Clones were read by immunoSEQ multiplex PCR, and TCRdb kept only the in-frame ones, dropping some. The table records tens of thousands of clones, roughly 85% of them present only once. Germline V gene lookup returns CDR1 SGHRS and CDR2 YFSETQ. Trimming took 1 base from V and 4 from J, leaving 11 bases between them. The CDR3 length is 14 residues. Sequences were obtained from peripheral blood. The origin of this receptor is a man in his sixties with acute or convalescent COVID-19. The V call is TRBV5-1, the J call TRBJ2-5; D is unresolved. DNA for the CDR3: TGCGCCAGCAGCTTGTTCCCAGAGCGAGAGACCCAGTACTTC. It specifies CASSLFPERETQYF.